This passage covers 26 T cell receptor beta chains from one sample sequenced in a study of blood T cell repertoires in COVID-19. Using immunoSEQ multiplex PCR, the repertoire was profiled, and TCRdb retains in-frame clones only, with some absent. The data hold a few hundred thousand clones, with about 88% observed a single time. Sequencing was carried out using peripheral blood. All receptors come from a man aged 50-59 years with COVID-19, enrolled during active disease.

J is TRBJ1-3 and V is TRBV18; TRBD1 aligns across 8 bases. This CDR3 has 17 amino acids. CDR1 and CDR2 from the germline V gene are KGHSH and LQKENI. The junction had 8 bases not matched to a gene; V was cut back by 3 bases and J by 1 base. CDR3: CASSPGQAFYSGNTIYF. As DNA, the CDR3 is TGTGCCAGCTCACCGGGACAGGCCTTTTATTCTGGAAACACCATATATTTT. The whole variable domain, filled in from reference TRBV18 and TRBJ1-3, reads NAGVMQNPRHLVRRRGQEARLRCSPMKGHSHVYWYRQLPEEGLKFMVYLQKENIIDESGMPKERFSAEFPKEGPSILRIQQVVRGDSAAYFCASSPGQAFYSGNTIYFGEGSWLTVV.

The chain uses TRBV11-2 and TRBJ2-1; no clear D gene. V lost 2 bases and J 5 bases, leaving 10 bases between the germline ends. Germline CDR1 is SGHAT and CDR2 is FQNNGV. This CDR3 has 14 amino acids. This CDR3 reads CASSLRFVDNEQFF. In DNA form, the CDR3 reads TGTGCCAGCAGCTTACGGTTCGTGGACAATGAGCAGTTCTTC.

The V and J genes are TRBV19 and TRBJ1-4, with 7 bases aligning to TRBD1. The ends lost 4 bases at V and 12 bases at J; junction bases unmatched: 14. CDR1 and CDR2 from the germline V gene are LNHDA and SQIVND (reference sequence). This CDR3 has 15 amino acids. The CDR3 spells CASSTGQNRAEELFF. The CDR3 bases are TGTGCCAGTAGTACGGGACAGAACAGAGCCGAGGAACTGTTTTTT.

The chain is built from TRBV6-5 and TRBJ1-4; 8 bases map to TRBD1. V lost 8 bases to trimming and J lost 0 bases; unmatched junction nucleotides: 5. The CDR3 covers 15 residues. Germline CDR1 is MNHEY and CDR2 is SVGAGI. The CDR3 reads CASAGGDATNEKLFF. DNA for the CDR3: TGTGCCAGCGCAGGGGGCGATGCAACTAATGAAAAACTGTTTTTT.

The chain links TRBV3-1 (or the pseudogene TRBV3-2) to TRBJ2-6; TRBD1 matches 11 bases. Looked up from germline, CDR1 is LGHDT and CDR2 is YNNKEL (reference sequence). The CDR3 contains 18 residues. J lost 4 bases, V lost 3 bases, and 8 bases had no gene match. CDR3 loop: CASSQAGQGALGANVLTF. The CDR3 nucleotides read TGTGCCAGCAGCCAGGCTGGACAGGGGGCGTTGGGGGCCAACGTCCTGACTTTC.

This clone came up once. The chain uses TRBV6-5 and TRBJ1-5, with D tentatively TRBD1 (6 bases). The CDR3 covers 15 residues. Germline V gene sequence: CDR1 MNHEY, CDR2 SVGAGI. Trimming took 6 bases from V and 5 from J, leaving 17 bases between them. CDR3 in amino acids: CASRSRQGRYQPQHF. DNA of the CDR3: TGTGCCAGCAGGTCGAGGCAGGGGCGCTATCAGCCCCAGCATTTT.

The V call is TRBV18, the J call TRBJ2-3, with TRBD1 identical over 8 bases. Per germline, CDR1 KGHSH and CDR2 LQKENI. V lost 2 bases to trimming and J lost 3 bases; unmatched junction nucleotides: 4. The CDR3 has 15 amino acids. The CDR3 loop is CASSPAGQGTDTQYF. As DNA, the CDR3 is TGTGCCAGCTCACCAGCAGGACAGGGAACAGATACGCAGTATTTT.

This chain uses TRBV10-2 with TRBJ2-7, with 8 bases identical to TRBD2. Germline loops: CDR1 WSHSY, CDR2 SAAADI. The CDR3 is made up of 14 amino acids. The trim removed 9 bases at V and 6 bases at J, leaving 13 bases unmatched. In DNA form, the CDR3 reads TGCGCCAGTAAGAGCGCCCAGCGGGAGTCCGAGCAGTACTTC. It codes for CASKSAQRESEQYF.

The CDR3 reads CASSIGTSGRANEQFF. The CDR3 DNA follows: TGTGCCAGTAGTATCGGGACTAGCGGGAGAGCGAATGAGCAGTTCTTC. This chain uses TRBV19 with TRBJ2-1; 14 bases map to TRBD2. Germline CDR1 reads LNHDA; CDR2 reads SQIVND (reference sequence). V dropped 3 bases and J dropped 7; count of bases not matched to a gene: 5. This CDR3 contains 16 residues. The full variable domain, completed using reference TRBV19 and TRBJ2-1, is DGGITQSPKYLFRKEGQNVTLSCEQNLNHDAMYWYRQDPGQGLRLIYYSQIVNDFQKGDIAEGYSVSREKKESFPLTVTSAQKNPTAFYLCASSIGTSGRANEQFFGPGTRLTVL.

This chain joins TRBV12-3 or TRBV12-4 and TRBJ1-2, with TRBD1 matching over 9 bases. This CDR3 has 12 residues. V lost 6 bases, J lost 8 bases, and 4 bases stayed unmatched. CDR3 amino acids: CASRRTGEGYTF. In DNA, the CDR3 is TGTGCCAGCAGACGGACAGGGGAGGGCTACACCTTC.

This clone was counted a single time. The chain has TRBV28 and TRBJ1-4; no clear D. V lost 5 bases, J lost 5 bases, and 18 bases lay in between. Germline CDR1 reads MDHEN; CDR2 reads SYDVKM. This CDR3 is built from 16 residues. The CDR3 DNA sequence: TGTGCCAGCAGTCCACCTCCGAGACGGAGAAATGAAAAACTGTTTTTT. Protein product: CASSPPPRRRNEKLFF.

This clone was seen only once. This rearrangement joins TRBV5-1 to TRBJ2-7; D may be TRBD2 (6 bases). V gave up 0 bases and J gave up 4 bases, with 14 bases separating them. Germline V lookup: CDR1 SGHRS, CDR2 YFSETQ. This CDR3 contains 15 residues. CDR3 DNA sequence: TGCGCCAGCAGCTTGGGGTCCGGGACTCAGTACGAGCAGTACTTC. Its translation is CASSLGSGTQYEQYF.

This chain connects TRBV27 to TRBJ2-1; D might be TRBD1 (6 bases). V lost 0 bases, J lost 0 bases, and 21 bases lay in between. The germline CDR1 and CDR2 sequences are MNHEY and SMNVEV (reference sequence). This CDR3 comprises 20 residues. CDR3 loop: CASSLSSEQGNRNSYNEQFF. The CDR3 coding sequence is TGTGCCAGCAGTTTATCCTCCGAACAGGGCAACAGAAACTCCTACAATGAGCAGTTCTTC.

The chain combines TRBV23-1 with TRBJ1-3; D not resolved. TRBV23-1 is designated an ORF whose function remains uncertain. The CDR3 loop spans 15 amino acids. V was pared by 10 bases and J by 7 bases, with 23 bases between. The CDR3 bases are TGCGCCACCGGTTCGGGAATTTGGGGTGTGAACACCATATATTTT. It specifies CATGSGIWGVNTIYF.

This clone was counted only a few times. J is TRBJ2-7 and V is TRBV6-5; 7 bases map to TRBD1. This CDR3 is 14 amino acids long. After removal of 6 bases from V and 0 bases from J, the junction contained 5 bases not matched to a gene. CDR1 is MNHEY, CDR2 SVGAGI, per germline. The CDR3 spells CASRWDRSSYEQYF. The CDR3 coding sequence is TGTGCCAGCAGATGGGACAGAAGCTCCTACGAGCAGTACTTC.

The rearrangement joins TRBV7-3 to TRBJ2-6; the match to TRBD2 covers 10 bases. The CDR3 is made up of 20 amino acids. Germline V gene lookup returns CDR1 SGHTA and CDR2 FQGTGA. V dropped 4 bases and J dropped 4; count of bases not matched to a gene: 16. CDR3 nucleotide sequence: TGTGCCAGCAGCTCTCCTAGCGGGAGTAGGGGCCTCGGGGGGGCCAACGTCCTGACTTTC. This translates into CASSSPSGSRGLGGANVLTF.

V is TRBV19 and J is TRBJ1-5; D remains unclear. The CDR3 totals 17 residues. The V gene lost 4 bases and the J gene lost 2 bases, with 18 bases spanning the gap. From germline, CDR1 is LNHDA and CDR2 SQIVND (reference sequence). For the CDR3, the DNA is TGTGCCAGTAGTAGAGACCCACCGGGTGGAGGCAATCAGCCCCAGCATTTT. It codes for CASSRDPPGGGNQPQHF.

This clone was observed a single time. V is TRBV5-4 and J is TRBJ2-3; 7 bases match TRBD2. Germline CDR1 is SGHNT and CDR2 is YYREEE (reference sequence). J was trimmed by 1 base and V by 4 bases; bases with no gene match: 9. This CDR3 spans 16 amino acids. CDR3 bases: TGTGCCAGCAGCCCGGGTGCCGCGGGAGGCACAGATACGCAGTATTTT. Protein: CASSPGAAGGTDTQYF.

The chain carries TRBV24-1 and TRBJ2-3; TRBD2 might be the D (5 bases). Germline-derived CDR1 and CDR2 are KGHDR and SFDVKD. CDR3 length: 13 residues. V lost 9 bases and J lost 5, with 14 bases in between. Here the CDR3 DNA reads TGTGCCACCTCCGAGGGAGTCGTAGATACGCAGTATTTT. It codes for CATSEGVVDTQYF.

The genes are TRBV19 and TRBJ2-2; 9 bases agree with TRBD1. The germline V gene has CDR1 LNHDA and CDR2 SQIVND (reference sequence). This CDR3 has 16 residues. V shed 7 bases, J shed 4 bases, and the junction held 10 bases outside the gene matches. The CDR3 sequence: CASNLRTGAGTGELFF. Written as DNA, the CDR3 is TGTGCCAGTAACCTGAGGACAGGGGCGGGCACCGGGGAGCTGTTTTTT.

CDR3 sequence (DNA): TGTGCCAGCAGTGAAGAGACAGGGTACGGAAACATTCAGTACTTC. Amino acids: CASSEETGYGNIQYF. This chain joins TRBV2 and TRBJ2-4; 7 positions agree with TRBD1. Germline V gene lookup returns CDR1 SNHLY and CDR2 FYNNEI. V lost 1 base and J lost 6; bases outside the gene matches: 6. The CDR3 is made up of 15 amino acids.

The chain joins TRBV4-3 to TRBJ2-5, with 7 bases aligning to TRBD1. Per germline, CDR1 LGHNA and CDR2 YSLEER. V shed 1 base, J shed 5 bases, and the junction held 4 bases outside the gene matches. This CDR3 contains 14 residues. In DNA, the CDR3 is TGCGCCAGCAGCCAAGGACAGGGAGAGGAGACCCAGTACTTC. Protein product: CASSQGQGEETQYF.

The chain employs TRBV10-2 and TRBJ1-3, with no clear D. This CDR3 spans 14 amino acids. Germline values: CDR1 WSHSY, CDR2 SAAADI. V was pared by 6 bases and J by 4 bases, with 13 bases between. CDR3 region: CASRVATRGNTIYF. The CDR3 bases are TGCGCCAGCAGAGTGGCGACGAGGGGAAACACCATATATTTT.

The chain employs TRBV9 and TRBJ2-3; D might be TRBD1 (6 bases). Germline CDR1 SGDLS, CDR2 YYNGEE. The V gene lost 0 bases and the J gene lost 1 base, with 12 bases spanning the gap. The CDR3 extends over 16 amino acids. Here the CDR3 DNA reads TGTGCCAGCAGCGTAGGGGTGGGGGCGCGCACAGATACGCAGTATTTT. It encodes CASSVGVGARTDTQYF.

V gene TRBV30 combines with J gene TRBJ1-5; D uncertain. The ends were cut back, 5 bases at V and 5 bases at J, with 13 bases in the middle. Germline lookup yields CDR1 GTSNPN and CDR2 SVGIG (reference sequence). CDR3 length equals 13 residues. The CDR3 DNA reads TGTGCCTGGGGTAGACACAGCCATCAGCCCCAGCATTTT. Protein product: CAWGRHSHQPQHF. The full variable domain, completed using reference TRBV30 and TRBJ1-5, is SQTIHQWPATLVQPVGSPLSLECTVEGTSNPNLYWYRQAAGRGLQLLFYSVGIGQISSEVPQNLSASRPQDRQFILSSKKLLLSDSGFYLCAWGRHSHQPQHFGDGTRLSIL.

The CDR3 sequence: CASSSRGGNTEAFF. DNA of the CDR3: TGTGCCAGCAGCTCTAGGGGCGGTAACACTGAAGCTTTCTTT. The gene calls are TRBV7-6 and TRBJ1-1, with D possibly matching TRBD1 (5 bases). Germline V gene sequence: CDR1 SGHVS, CDR2 FNYEAQ. The CDR3 loop spans 14 amino acids. V was shortened by 4 bases and J by 2 bases, with 11 bases between the two germline ends.